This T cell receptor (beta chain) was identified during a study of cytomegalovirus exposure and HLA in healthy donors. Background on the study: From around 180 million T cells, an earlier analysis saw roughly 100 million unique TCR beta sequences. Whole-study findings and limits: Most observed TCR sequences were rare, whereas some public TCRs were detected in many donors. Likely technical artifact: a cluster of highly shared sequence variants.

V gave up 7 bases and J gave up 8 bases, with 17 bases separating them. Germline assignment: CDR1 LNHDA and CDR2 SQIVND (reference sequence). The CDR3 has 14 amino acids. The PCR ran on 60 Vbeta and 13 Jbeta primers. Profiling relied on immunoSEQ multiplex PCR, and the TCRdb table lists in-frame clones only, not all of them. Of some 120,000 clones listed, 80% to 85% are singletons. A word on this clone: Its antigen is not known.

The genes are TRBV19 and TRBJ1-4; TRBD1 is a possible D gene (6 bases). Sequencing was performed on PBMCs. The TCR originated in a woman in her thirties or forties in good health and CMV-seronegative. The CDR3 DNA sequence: TGTGCCAGTAACCTGCAGGCCCAGGGGGAAAAACTGTTTTTT. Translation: CASNLQAQGEKLFF.